One and the same sample provided the 2 T cell receptor beta chains below, sequenced in a study of T-cell memory formation after mild COVID-19 (dated by TCRdb to the early 2020s). The library was obtained by 5' RACE. Sequencing was carried out with an Illumina NovaSeq 6000. In TCRdb, the public reads were trimmed at Q25 with fastp and aligned with MiXCR, with productive beta chains retained. Identical CDR3 proteins give one entry, which carries the most common genes and DNA. Recorded for this sample are 300,000 or so distinct CDR3 sequences; 15% to 20% of them occurred a single time. The top ten hold approximately 25% of the sample. Sample: PBMCs or a T cell subset sorted from them (not recorded which). The receptors shown here come from a man aged 18 to 29 who had mild COVID-19 (a few samples of this study predate the infection). The sample titles of this study are shuffled in the database, so cell type and time point are left out; the donor was told from shared clones.

This chain connects TRBV20-1 to TRBJ1-5; no definite D call. V dropped 3 bases and J dropped 4 bases, with 7 bases sitting between them. Germline V gene sequence: CDR1 DFQATT, CDR2 SNEGSKA (reference sequence). CDR3 length: 12 amino acids. This CDR3 reads CSASSGNQPQHF. The CDR3 DNA sequence: TGCAGTGCTAGCTCCGGGAATCAGCCCCAGCATTTT.

This chain joins TRBV12-3 or TRBV12-4 and TRBJ1-5; D gene ambiguous. The CDR3 length is 14 residues. Trimming pared 4 bases from V and 7 bases from J, leaving 14 bases between. The CDR3 nucleotides are TGTGCCAGCAGTTCCCGGACGGATTGGCAGCCCCAGCATTTT. Its translation: CASSSRTDWQPQHF.